This T cell receptor (beta chain) is from a study of blood T cell repertoires in COVID-19. Study details: T cells, B-cell-depleted T cells, or PBMCs supplied cDNA or gDNA.

Original processing notes: Amplification of reference gene primers provided the estimated nucleated cell counts. Using immunoSEQ multiplex PCR, the repertoire was profiled, and TCRdb retains in-frame clones only, with some absent. V and J calls and clone size come straight from that table; D and trimming were deduced from the DNA. The table records more than 95,000 clones, approximately 84% of them present only once. The length of the CDR3 is 13 residues. Germline values: CDR1 MRHNA, CDR2 SNTAGT. Trimming took 3 bases from V and 0 from J, leaving 6 bases between them. The sample taken for sequencing was peripheral blood. This receptor was identified in a man aged 70 or older with active or convalescent COVID-19. This rearrangement joins TRBV6-4 to TRBJ2-7, with a tentative D call TRBD2 (6 bases). CDR3 in amino acids: CASSDSGSYEQYF. As DNA, the CDR3 is TGTGCCAGCAGTGATAGCGGCTCCTACGAGCAGTACTTC.